This T cell receptor beta chain was obtained from a study of identical twins. Study-wide findings and caveats: Conclusions relied on cross-sectional statistical analysis, not following the same donors.

This clonotype was found a few times. As yet, its antigen is unknown. Each CDR3 protein gets one entry after TCRdb re-called the 5' RACE reads with MiXCR. The repertoire holds hundreds of thousands of distinct CDR3 sequences, with about 12% as singletons. V was clipped by 2 bases and J by 1 base, with 21 bases between them. CDR1 and CDR2 (germline): SGHRS, YFSETQ. The CDR3 runs 18 residues. These data also formed part of another study, on yellow fever vaccine responses in identical twins.

Sample: PBMCs. The sequence was collected from a young woman in good health. J is TRBJ2-5 and V is TRBV5-1, with a possible D match to TRBD2 (7 bases). CDR3 sequence reads: CASSFGGTTNPLQETQYF. The CDR3 DNA reads as TGCGCCAGCAGCTTCGGGGGGACAACCAACCCCCTCCAAGAGACCCAGTACTTC.